These 25 T cell receptor beta chains originate from one sample sequenced in a study of shared clonotypes between healthy human individuals. Profiled with immunoSEQ multiplex PCR; TCRdb holds only in-frame clones, not every one. The sample carries hundreds of thousands of clones, 90% to 96% recorded once. The specimen sequenced was naive CD4+ T cells sorted from blood. Subset in this sample: CD45RA+ positively selected. All receptors derive from a woman aged 30 to 39 in good health.

The chain couples TRBV11-1 to TRBJ2-2; 7 bases are a match to TRBD2. Losses at the gene ends were 4 bases for V and 1 base for J; bases not matched to a gene: 3. The CDR3 runs 15 residues. Germline V lookup: CDR1 SGHAT, CDR2 FQDESV (reference sequence). The CDR3 region is CASSSLAENTGELFF. CDR3 nucleotides: TGTGCCAGCAGCTCCCTAGCGGAGAACACCGGGGAGCTGTTTTTT. The full variable domain, rest sourced from reference TRBV11-1 and TRBJ2-2, is EAEVAQSPRYKITEKSQAVAFWCDPISGHATLYWYRQILGQGPELLVQFQDESVVDDSQLPKDRFSAERLKGVDSTLKIQPAELGDSAMYLCASSSLAENTGELFFGEGSRLTVL.

Concerning this clone: Other DNA sequences from this sample encode an identical CDR3 as well. This chain uses TRBV5-1 with TRBJ2-1; D gene uncertain. Germline CDR1 and CDR2: SGHRS and YFSETQ. The CDR3 spans 14 residues. V lost 0 bases, J lost 0 bases, and 4 bases lay in between. Written as DNA, the CDR3 is TGCGCCAGCAGCTTGGACAGCTCCTACAATGAGCAGTTCTTC. Its translation is CASSLDSSYNEQFF.

The chain couples TRBV25-1 to TRBJ1-2, with D possibly matching TRBD1 (5 bases). Trimming pared 0 bases from V and 4 bases from J, leaving 12 bases between. There are 15 residues in the CDR3. Germline V gene sequence: CDR1 MGHDK, CDR2 SYGVNS. The CDR3 spells CASSEYYGAGYGYTF. The CDR3 region has the DNA TGTGCCAGCAGTGAATACTACGGGGCGGGCTATGGCTACACCTTC.

The chain uses TRBV19 and TRBJ1-5; no reliable D call. This CDR3 is built from 14 residues. The V end was cut by 2 bases, the J end by 1 base, with 6 bases between. In germline, CDR1 is LNHDA, CDR2 SQIVND (reference sequence). This CDR3 reads CASSILQSNQPQHF. The CDR3 nucleotides are TGTGCCAGTAGTATACTACAGAGCAATCAGCCCCAGCATTTT.

The rearrangement joins TRBV28 to TRBJ2-7, with TRBD1 matching over 9 bases. Unmatched junction bases numbered 5, after V lost 5 bases and J lost 3 bases. The CDR3 contains 14 residues. Germline CDR1 reads MDHEN; CDR2 reads SYDVKM. CDR3 residues: CASSTGQGIYEQYF. DNA of the CDR3: TGTGCCAGCAGTACGGGACAGGGTATCTACGAGCAGTACTTC.

The rearrangement uses TRBV9 and TRBJ2-1, with TRBD2 identical over 11 bases. The CDR3 has 16 residues. The germline V gene encodes CDR1 SGDLS and CDR2 YYNGEE. J was trimmed by 9 bases and V by 0 bases; bases with no gene match: 8. The CDR3 loop reads CASSVVSGRARGEQFF. DNA of the CDR3: TGTGCCAGCAGCGTAGTTAGCGGGAGGGCCAGGGGTGAGCAGTTCTTC.

This chain links TRBV2 with TRBJ2-1; 7 positions agree with TRBD2. The CDR3 extends over 14 amino acids. Per germline, CDR1 SNHLY and CDR2 FYNNEI. Trimming at V came to 7 bases and at J to 3 bases, leaving 6 bases not matched to a gene. The CDR3 bases are TGTGCCAGCAAAGGCGGGAGTAGCTACAATGAGCAGTTCTTC. Amino acid sequence: CASKGGSSYNEQFF.

This clone has only one observation. The chain combines TRBV7-2 with TRBJ1-1; D gene ambiguous. The V gene's germline CDR1 is SGHTA and CDR2 FQGNSA. The CDR3 is 13 amino acids. V was trimmed by 5 bases and J by 0 bases, leaving 7 bases between them. This CDR3 is CASSNGLNTEAFF. The CDR3 bases are TGTGCCAGCAGCAACGGTTTGAACACTGAAGCTTTCTTT.

Regarding this clone: Different DNA sequences within this sample yield the same CDR3. The chain couples TRBV15 to TRBJ1-4; D is possibly TRBD1 (5 bases). This CDR3 has 16 amino acids. V gave up 0 bases and J gave up 0 bases, with 8 bases separating them. The germline V gene has CDR1 LNHNV and CDR2 YYDKDF (reference sequence). CDR3 region: CATSRDLGATNEKLFF. DNA of the CDR3: TGTGCCACCAGCAGAGATCTAGGGGCAACTAATGAAAAACTGTTTTTT.

Points on this clone: The sample contains more than one DNA sequence encoding this CDR3. The V gene is TRBV11-2, the J gene TRBJ2-2; D not certain. The germline V gene encodes CDR1 SGHAT and CDR2 FQNNGV. The germline V and J ends were trimmed by 5 bases and 0 bases, with 1 base remaining between them. This CDR3 is 12 amino acids long. The CDR3 DNA reads TGTGCCAGCAGCCCGAACACCGGGGAGCTGTTTTTT. Amino acid sequence: CASSPNTGELFF. Using reference TRBV11-2 and TRBJ2-2 for the parts outside the CDR3, the full variable domain is EAGVAQSPRYKIIEKRQSVAFWCNPISGHATLYWYQQILGQGPKLLIQFQNNGVVDDSQLPKDRFSAERLKGVDSTLKIQPAKLEDSAVYLCASSPNTGELFFGEGSRLTVL.

The chain recombines TRBV10-3 with TRBJ1-3; D is ambiguous. Trimming pared 7 bases from V and 0 bases from J, leaving 10 bases between. The V gene's germline CDR1 is ENHRY and CDR2 SYGVKD. There are 14 residues in the CDR3. The CDR3 DNA is TGTGCCATCACCTCGGACCTCTCTGGAAACACCATATATTTT. It yields the protein CAITSDLSGNTIYF.

The chain couples TRBV7-1 to TRBJ1-2; 7 nucleotides agree with TRBD1. TRBV7-1 is sorted into the ORF group, with uncertain function. With 4 bases clipped from V and 0 bases from J, the junction kept 11 bases outside the gene matches. There are 17 residues in the CDR3. CDR3 sequence (DNA): TGTGCCAGCAGCTTAGTATCGGGGACAGCCTCTAACTATGGCTACACCTTC. Translation: CASSLVSGTASNYGYTF.

The chain recombines TRBV19 with TRBJ2-7; 12 bases are a match to TRBD2. Trimming cost V 5 bases and J 7 bases; bases outside gene matches: 9. Germline V gives CDR1 LNHDA, CDR2 SQIVND (reference sequence). The CDR3 length is 15 residues. CDR3 DNA: TGTGCCAGTAGTGTGGGACTAGCGGGTTCGGGGGAGCAGTACTTC. This encodes CASSVGLAGSGEQYF. Variable domain in full (rest from reference TRBV19 and TRBJ2-7): DGGITQSPKYLFRKEGQNVTLSCEQNLNHDAMYWYRQDPGQGLRLIYYSQIVNDFQKGDIAEGYSVSREKKESFPLTVTSAQKNPTAFYLCASSVGLAGSGEQYFGPGTRLTVT.

Only one count was recorded for this clone. The chain combines TRBV28 with TRBJ2-7; 10 nucleotides agree with TRBD2. The CDR3 spans 14 residues. V was pared by 5 bases and J by 6 bases, with 7 bases of the junction left unmatched. Germline CDR1 is MDHEN and CDR2 is SYDVKM. This CDR3 reads CASSPPSGRREQYF. CDR3 nucleotides: TGTGCCAGCAGTCCCCCTAGCGGGAGACGCGAGCAGTACTTC.

The J gene is TRBJ2-7, the V gene TRBV18, with D tentatively TRBD1 (5 bases). The CDR3 is 15 amino acids. In germline, CDR1 is KGHSH, CDR2 LQKENI. V lost 2 bases to trimming and J lost 7 bases, with 18 bases between them. The CDR3 protein is CASSPSTGTHGEQYF. The DNA for the CDR3 is TGTGCCAGCTCACCATCTACAGGTACCCATGGGGAGCAGTACTTC.

V gene TRBV5-1 combines with J gene TRBJ1-4; 8 nucleotides agree with TRBD1. Germline values: CDR1 SGHRS, CDR2 YFSETQ. V trimming: 3 bases; J trimming: 8 bases; junction bases outside the gene matches: 12. The CDR3 is made up of 16 amino acids. DNA of the CDR3: TGCGCCAGCAGCTCGGGGGCACAGACAGGGGTCGAAAAACTGTTTTTT. As protein: CASSSGAQTGVEKLFF.

The chain couples TRBV7-9 to TRBJ2-6; D may be TRBD1 (6 bases). The CDR3 covers 17 residues. Germline CDR1 reads SEHNR; CDR2 reads FQNEAQ (reference sequence). V was shortened by 3 bases and J by 1 base, with 13 bases between the two germline ends. CDR3 in DNA: TGTGCCAGCAGCTTTGTGACAGGCCCATCTGGGGCCAACGTCCTGACTTTC. This encodes CASSFVTGPSGANVLTF.

In regard to this clone: Other DNA sequences in the sample encode the same CDR3. The rearrangement links TRBV28 to TRBJ2-5, with TRBD2 as a possible D gene (5 bases). CDR3 length: 12 residues. Germline V gene sequence: CDR1 MDHEN, CDR2 SYDVKM. V was trimmed by 4 bases and J by 5 bases, leaving 8 bases between them. This CDR3 is CASSSGIETQYF. CDR3 nucleotide sequence: TGTGCCAGCAGTTCCGGGATTGAGACCCAGTACTTC.

The V gene is TRBV2, the J gene TRBJ2-3; D may be TRBD2 (6 bases). This CDR3 comprises 12 residues. V lost 8 bases and J lost 10, with 16 bases in between. The V gene's germline CDR1 is SNHLY and CDR2 FYNNEI. The CDR3 region has the DNA TGTGCCAGCCAAGCGGGTCGCAGGTCGCAGTATTTT. It specifies CASQAGRRSQYF.

The chain has TRBV6-1 and TRBJ1-5; the D gene is possibly TRBD1 (5 bases). Trimming shortened V by 2 bases and J by 7 bases, and 9 bases separated the two germline ends. Germline V gives CDR1 MNHNS, CDR2 SASEGT. This CDR3 comprises 13 residues. The CDR3 DNA sequence: TGTGCCAGCAGTGAACAGGGATCACAGCCCCAGCATTTT. This gives the protein CASSEQGSQPQHF.

J is TRBJ1-2 and V is TRBV28; tentative D call: TRBD1 (6 bases). The CDR3 is 18 amino acids. Germline-derived CDR1 and CDR2 are MDHEN and SYDVKM. Trimming removed 6 bases from V and 2 bases from J, with 25 bases in between. CDR3: CASSLGAEQGNSNYGYTF. For the CDR3, the DNA is TGTGCCAGCAGCTTGGGGGCAGAACAGGGAAATAGCAACTATGGCTACACCTTC.

This chain joins TRBV28 and TRBJ2-7, with 8 bases fitting TRBD2. J gave up 4 bases and V 5 bases, and 13 bases lay outside the gene matches. Germline CDR1 reads MDHEN; CDR2 reads SYDVKM. This CDR3 is built from 16 residues. CDR3 region: CASSVSGTRTLYEQYF. The CDR3 DNA sequence: TGTGCCAGCAGTGTTTCCGGGACTAGGACGTTGTACGAGCAGTACTTC.

The chain couples TRBV30 to TRBJ2-1; D perhaps matches TRBD1 (6 bases). Germline V CDR1 and CDR2: GTSNPN, SVGIG (reference sequence). V lost 3 bases to trimming and J lost 10 bases, with 16 bases between them. This CDR3 spans 13 amino acids. The chain's CDR3 is CAWRGAGLGEQFF. CDR3 bases: TGTGCCTGGAGGGGGGCAGGGCTAGGGGAGCAGTTCTTC.

V usage is TRBV7-9 and J usage is TRBJ1-1; D uncertain. Germline V gene sequence: CDR1 SEHNR, CDR2 FQNEAQ (reference sequence). Trimming removed 2 bases at V and 5 bases at J, with 15 bases between. The CDR3 loop spans 15 amino acids. In nucleotides, the CDR3 is TGTGCCAGCAGCTTATCTCCGGGAGGTGGAACTGAAGCTTTCTTT. This codes for CASSLSPGGGTEAFF. Full variable domain (outside the CDR3, taken from reference TRBV7-9 and TRBJ1-1): DTGVSQNPRHKITKRGQNVTFRCDPISEHNRLYWYRQTLGQGPEFLTYFQNEAQLEKSRLLSDRFSAERPKGSFSTLEIQRTEQGDSAMYLCASSLSPGGGTEAFFGQGTRLTVV.

V and J are TRBV2 and TRBJ2-5; 10 bases map to TRBD1. Germline V lookup: CDR1 SNHLY, CDR2 FYNNEI. This CDR3 comprises 18 residues. V gave up 7 bases and J gave up 4 bases; unmatched junction bases: 18. This CDR3 is CASTGRTGGTQLRETQYF. DNA for the CDR3: TGTGCCAGCACAGGAAGGACAGGGGGAACCCAATTGAGAGAGACCCAGTACTTC.